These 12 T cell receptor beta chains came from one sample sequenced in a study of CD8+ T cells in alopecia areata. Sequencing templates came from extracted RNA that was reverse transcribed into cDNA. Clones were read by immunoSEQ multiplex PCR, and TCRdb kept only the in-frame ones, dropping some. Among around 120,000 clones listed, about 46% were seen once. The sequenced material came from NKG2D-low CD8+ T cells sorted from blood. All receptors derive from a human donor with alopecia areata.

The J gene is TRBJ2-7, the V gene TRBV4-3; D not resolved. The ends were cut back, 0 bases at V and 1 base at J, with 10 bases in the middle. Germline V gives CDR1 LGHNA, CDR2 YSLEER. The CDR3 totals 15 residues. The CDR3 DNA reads TGCGCCAGCAGCCAAGATAGGAGCTTTTCCTACGAGCAGTACTTC. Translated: CASSQDRSFSYEQYF.

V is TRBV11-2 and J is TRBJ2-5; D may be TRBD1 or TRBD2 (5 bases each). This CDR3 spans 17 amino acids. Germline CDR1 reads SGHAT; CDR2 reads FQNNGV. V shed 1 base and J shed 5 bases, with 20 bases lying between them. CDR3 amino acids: CASSLGPGHPGSETQYF. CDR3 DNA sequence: TGTGCCAGCAGCTTAGGTCCCGGACACCCGGGGAGCGAGACCCAGTACTTC. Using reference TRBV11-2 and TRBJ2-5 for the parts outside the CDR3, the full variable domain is EAGVAQSPRYKIIEKRQSVAFWCNPISGHATLYWYQQILGQGPKLLIQFQNNGVVDDSQLPKDRFSAERLKGVDSTLKIQPAKLEDSAVYLCASSLGPGHPGSETQYFGPGTRLLVL.

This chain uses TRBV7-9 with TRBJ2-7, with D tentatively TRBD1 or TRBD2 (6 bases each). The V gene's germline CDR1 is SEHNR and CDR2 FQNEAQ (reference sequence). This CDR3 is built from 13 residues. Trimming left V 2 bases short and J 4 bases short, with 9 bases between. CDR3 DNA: TGTGCCAGCAGCTTAAGAGGGGGGTACGAGCAGTACTTC. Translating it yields CASSLRGGYEQYF.

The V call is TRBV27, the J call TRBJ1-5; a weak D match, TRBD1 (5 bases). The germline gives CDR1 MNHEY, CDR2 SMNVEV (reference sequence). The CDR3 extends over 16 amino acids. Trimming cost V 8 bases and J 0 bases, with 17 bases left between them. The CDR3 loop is CASSERGGYSNQPQHF. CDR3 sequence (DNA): TGTGCCAGCTCAGAGCGGGGGGGTTATAGCAATCAGCCCCAGCATTTT.

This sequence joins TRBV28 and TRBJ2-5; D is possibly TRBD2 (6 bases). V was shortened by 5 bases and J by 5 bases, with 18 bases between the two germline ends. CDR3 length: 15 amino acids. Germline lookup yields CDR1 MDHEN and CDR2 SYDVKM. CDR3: CASSPGDSEWETQYF. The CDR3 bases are TGTGCCAGCAGTCCGGGGGATTCGGAATGGGAGACCCAGTACTTC.

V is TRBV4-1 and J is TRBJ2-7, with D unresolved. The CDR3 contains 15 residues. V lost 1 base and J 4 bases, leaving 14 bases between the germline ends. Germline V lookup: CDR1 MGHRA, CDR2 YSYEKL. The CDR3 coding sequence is TGCGCCAGCAGCCAAGCCCCGGCCCAGTCTTACGAGCAGTACTTC. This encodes CASSQAPAQSYEQYF.

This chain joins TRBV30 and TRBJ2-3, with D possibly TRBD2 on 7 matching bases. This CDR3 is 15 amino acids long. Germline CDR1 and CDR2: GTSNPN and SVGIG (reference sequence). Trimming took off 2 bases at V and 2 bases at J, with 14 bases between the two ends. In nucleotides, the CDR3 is TGTGCCTGGAGTAGTGGGGGGGCCTCCACAGATACGCAGTATTTT. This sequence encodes CAWSSGGASTDTQYF.

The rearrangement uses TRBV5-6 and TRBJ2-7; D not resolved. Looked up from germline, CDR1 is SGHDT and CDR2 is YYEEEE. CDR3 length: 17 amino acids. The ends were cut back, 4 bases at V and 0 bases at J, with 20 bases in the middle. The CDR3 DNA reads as TGTGCCAGCAGCCAGAGGTCCGGCAGAATACTCTCCTACGAGCAGTACTTC. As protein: CASSQRSGRILSYEQYF.

Here the CDR3 DNA reads TGTGCCAGCAGCTTTACTAGTTATGAGCAGTTCTTC. Amino acid sequence: CASSFTSYEQFF. The chain joins TRBV7-9 to TRBJ2-1; D possibly corresponds to TRBD2 (5 bases). The V and J ends lost 3 bases and 8 bases respectively, with 8 bases between them. This CDR3 contains 12 residues. CDR1 is SEHNR, CDR2 FQNEAQ, per germline (reference sequence).

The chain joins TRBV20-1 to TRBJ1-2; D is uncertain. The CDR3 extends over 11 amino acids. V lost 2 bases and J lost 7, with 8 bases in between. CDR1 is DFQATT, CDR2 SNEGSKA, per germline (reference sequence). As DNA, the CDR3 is TGCAGTGCTAGACTCGCTGGTGGCTACACCTTC. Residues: CSARLAGGYTF.

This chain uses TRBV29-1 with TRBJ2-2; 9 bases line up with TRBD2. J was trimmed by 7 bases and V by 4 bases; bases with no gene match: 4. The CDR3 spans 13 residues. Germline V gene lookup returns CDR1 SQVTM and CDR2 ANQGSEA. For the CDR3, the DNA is TGCAGCGTTGTAGCGGGAGATAGCGGGGAGCTGTTTTTT. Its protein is CSVVAGDSGELFF.

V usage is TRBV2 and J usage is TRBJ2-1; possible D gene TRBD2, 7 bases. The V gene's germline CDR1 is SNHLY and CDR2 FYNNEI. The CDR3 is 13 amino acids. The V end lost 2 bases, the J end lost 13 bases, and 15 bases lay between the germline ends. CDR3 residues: CASSEFLGGRQFF. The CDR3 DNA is TGTGCCAGCAGTGAATTTCTGGGGGGGCGACAGTTCTTC.